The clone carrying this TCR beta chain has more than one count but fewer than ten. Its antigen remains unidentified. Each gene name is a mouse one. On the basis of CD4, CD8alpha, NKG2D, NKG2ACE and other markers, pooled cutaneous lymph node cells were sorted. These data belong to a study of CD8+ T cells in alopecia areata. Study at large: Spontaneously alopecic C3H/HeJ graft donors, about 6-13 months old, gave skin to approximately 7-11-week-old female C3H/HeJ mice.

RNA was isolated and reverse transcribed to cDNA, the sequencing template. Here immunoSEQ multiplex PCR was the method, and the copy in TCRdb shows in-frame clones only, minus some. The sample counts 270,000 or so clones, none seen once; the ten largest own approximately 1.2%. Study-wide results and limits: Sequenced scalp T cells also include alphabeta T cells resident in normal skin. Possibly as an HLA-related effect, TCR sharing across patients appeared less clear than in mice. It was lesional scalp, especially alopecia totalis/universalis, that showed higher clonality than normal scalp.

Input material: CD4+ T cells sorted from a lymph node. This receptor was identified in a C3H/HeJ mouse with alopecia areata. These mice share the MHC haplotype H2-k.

The CDR3 sequence: CASSLDRIQDTQYF. The CDR3 bases that were read are TGTGCCAGCAGCCTCGACAGAATCCAAGAC. The chain recombines TRBV19 with TRBJ2-5; D is possibly TRBD1 (5 bases). The CDR3 end is not reached by the read, which stops 4 residues before it; the germline J gene fills it in. CDR1 and CDR2 from the germline V gene are FNHDT and SITEND (reference sequence). This CDR3 region has 14 residues. V lost 5 bases and J lost 2, with 12 bases in between.